Listed here are 19 T cell receptor beta chains from one sample, sequenced in a study of blood T cell repertoires in COVID-19. Repertoires were generated with immunoSEQ multiplex PCR, while TCRdb's copy carries only in-frame clones and drops some. This sample has over 100,000 clones, with about 88% found just once. Material for sequencing was peripheral blood. These receptors were collected from a man aged 50-60 years with active or convalescent COVID-19.

V and J are TRBV30 and TRBJ2-3; possible D gene TRBD2, 6 bases. The germline V gene encodes CDR1 GTSNPN and CDR2 SVGIG (reference sequence). This CDR3 has 13 residues. Between the trimmed V and J ends, which lost 3 bases and 3 bases, there was a span of 10 bases. CDR3 amino acids: CAWSVGGTDTQYF. CDR3 nucleotides: TGTGCCTGGAGCGTGGGGGGAACAGATACGCAGTATTTT.

In this sample, this clone turned up a few times. V gene TRBV19 combines with J gene TRBJ1-3; the D is unclear. Per germline, CDR1 LNHDA and CDR2 SQIVND (reference sequence). The ends were cut back, 7 bases at V and 0 bases at J, with 10 bases in the middle. There are 14 residues in the CDR3. DNA for the CDR3: TGTGCCAGTATGCGAGTTACCTCTGGAAACACCATATATTTT. This translates into CASMRVTSGNTIYF. Full variable domain (missing parts from reference TRBV19 and TRBJ1-3): DGGITQSPKYLFRKEGQNVTLSCEQNLNHDAMYWYRQDPGQGLRLIYYSQIVNDFQKGDIAEGYSVSREKKESFPLTVTSAQKNPTAFYLCASMRVTSGNTIYFGEGSWLTVV.

This chain links TRBV28 with TRBJ2-7; 7 nucleotides line up with TRBD1. J lost 6 bases, V lost 4 bases, and 3 bases had no gene match. The CDR3 is 12 amino acids. Germline values: CDR1 MDHEN, CDR2 SYDVKM. DNA of the CDR3: TGTGCCAGCAGTTCAGGGGGTACCGAGCAGTACTTC. It translates to CASSSGGTEQYF.

This chain connects TRBV9 to TRBJ1-5, with D unresolved. This CDR3 is built from 13 residues. Trimming took off 0 bases at V and 5 bases at J, with 6 bases between the two ends. The germline gives CDR1 SGDLS, CDR2 YYNGEE. The chain's CDR3 is CASSVVPDQPQHF. The CDR3 DNA is TGTGCCAGCAGCGTAGTCCCCGATCAGCCCCAGCATTTT.

This chain uses TRBV6-2 or TRBV6-3 with TRBJ2-7; the D is unclear. V was shortened by 6 bases and J by 6 bases, with 9 bases between the two germline ends. This CDR3 is 11 amino acids long. Per the germline V gene, CDR1 is MNHEY and CDR2 is SVGEGT. CDR3 sequence: CASSGPLEQYF. CDR3 DNA sequence: TGTGCCAGCAGCGGGCCACTCGAGCAGTACTTC.

V is TRBV27 and J is TRBJ1-1; D is possibly TRBD1 (6 bases). The germline V gene has CDR1 MNHEY and CDR2 SMNVEV (reference sequence). V dropped 5 bases and J dropped 4 bases, with 14 bases sitting between them. The CDR3 contains 14 residues. The CDR3 nucleotides are TGTGCCAGCAGTCCACAGGGTACTACCACTGAAGCTTTCTTT. Translating it yields CASSPQGTTTEAFF.

This chain connects TRBV3-1 (or the pseudogene TRBV3-2) to TRBJ1-1; D possibly corresponds to TRBD1 (5 bases). Germline V gene data show CDR1 as LGHDT and CDR2 as YNNKEL (reference sequence). Trimming removed 0 bases at V and 11 bases at J, with 16 bases between. CDR3 length: 14 residues. CDR3 coding DNA: TGTGCCAGCAGCCAAGAGATCGGGGGACGGGGGGCTTTCTTT. Translated, it gives CASSQEIGGRGAFF.

The rearrangement uses TRBV19 and TRBJ1-5; D remains unclear. From germline, CDR1 is LNHDA and CDR2 SQIVND (reference sequence). The CDR3 spans 17 residues. The V and J ends lost 1 base and 1 base respectively, with 14 bases between them. CDR3 residues: CASSIGFRGASNQPQHF. CDR3 nucleotides: TGTGCCAGTAGTATAGGTTTTCGCGGAGCAAGCAATCAGCCCCAGCATTTT. Variable domain in full (rest from reference TRBV19 and TRBJ1-5): DGGITQSPKYLFRKEGQNVTLSCEQNLNHDAMYWYRQDPGQGLRLIYYSQIVNDFQKGDIAEGYSVSREKKESFPLTVTSAQKNPTAFYLCASSIGFRGASNQPQHFGDGTRLSIL.

The V gene is TRBV19, the J gene TRBJ1-5; the D gene is possibly TRBD1 (6 bases). Trimming shortened V by 2 bases and J by 5 bases, and 19 bases separated the two germline ends. This CDR3 has 17 residues. Germline V gene data show CDR1 as LNHDA and CDR2 as SQIVND (reference sequence). CDR3 loop: CASSITGASGAYQPQHF. The CDR3 nucleotides are TGTGCCAGTAGTATAACGGGGGCAAGCGGGGCCTATCAGCCCCAGCATTTT. The whole variable domain, remainder taken from reference TRBV19 and TRBJ1-5, is DGGITQSPKYLFRKEGQNVTLSCEQNLNHDAMYWYRQDPGQGLRLIYYSQIVNDFQKGDIAEGYSVSREKKESFPLTVTSAQKNPTAFYLCASSITGASGAYQPQHFGDGTRLSIL.

This CDR3 is CASSTDGGTGELFF. CDR3 DNA sequence: TGTGCCAGCAGCACGGACGGGGGCACCGGGGAGCTGTTTTTT. V usage is TRBV11-3 and J usage is TRBJ2-2; D is perhaps TRBD2 (6 bases). CDR3 size: 14 residues. The V gene's germline CDR1 is SGHNT and CDR2 YENEEA. Between the trimmed V and J ends, which lost 5 bases and 4 bases, there was a span of 11 bases.

The J gene is TRBJ1-3, the V gene TRBV5-1; unclear D gene. The CDR3 is 14 residues long. Germline V gene data show CDR1 as SGHRS and CDR2 as YFSETQ. Trimming removed 0 bases from V and 4 bases from J, with 8 bases in between. CDR3 DNA sequence: TGCGCCAGCAGCTTGGAACTCTCGGGAAACACCATATATTTT. Its translation is CASSLELSGNTIYF.

The chain couples TRBV10-2 to TRBJ2-7; D remains ambiguous. The CDR3 contains 14 residues. V lost 4 bases and J lost 0, with 10 bases in between. CDR1 WSHSY and CDR2 SAAADI come from the germline V gene. CDR3 DNA: TGCGCCAGCAGTGGTAGTCGCCTCTCCTACGAGCAGTACTTC. It translates to CASSGSRLSYEQYF.

V gene TRBV25-1 combines with J gene TRBJ1-1; possible D gene TRBD1, 5 bases. Germline V gene lookup returns CDR1 MGHDK and CDR2 SYGVNS. The CDR3 contains 15 residues. V lost 1 base and J 1 base, leaving 10 bases between the germline ends. This CDR3 reads CASSELYRSNTEAFF. The CDR3 DNA sequence: TGTGCCAGCAGTGAATTGTACAGGTCGAACACTGAAGCTTTCTTT.

The V call is TRBV24-1, the J call TRBJ2-5, with D possibly matching TRBD1 (6 bases). Germline values: CDR1 KGHDR, CDR2 SFDVKD. Trimming pared 4 bases from V and 10 bases from J, leaving 18 bases between. The CDR3 has 14 residues. The CDR3 here is CATSDRGQSGDQYF. CDR3 sequence (DNA): TGTGCCACCAGTGACCGAGGACAATCAGGGGACCAGTACTTC.

J is TRBJ2-2 and V is TRBV18, with D perhaps TRBD2 (6 bases). CDR3 length equals 16 residues. CDR1 is KGHSH, CDR2 LQKENI, per germline. With 3 bases removed from V and 4 bases from J, the gap between germline ends came to 15 bases. The CDR3 DNA follows: TGTGCCAGCTCACCGGGACTCCCCGTTGTCACCGGGGAGCTGTTTTTT. This sequence encodes CASSPGLPVVTGELFF.

The chain uses TRBV28 and TRBJ2-7; a weak D match, TRBD1 (6 bases). The CDR3 covers 15 residues. Between the trimmed V and J ends, which lost 6 bases and 0 bases, there was a span of 15 bases. Germline assignment: CDR1 MDHEN and CDR2 SYDVKM. CDR3 region: CASRLTGTLSYEQYF. CDR3 sequence (DNA): TGTGCCAGCAGGCTTACCGGGACACTCTCCTACGAGCAGTACTTC. The full variable domain, with the rest looked up from reference TRBV28 and TRBJ2-7, is DVKVTQSSRYLVKRTGEKVFLECVQDMDHENMFWYRQDPGLGLRLIYFSYDVKMKEKGDIPEGYSVSREKKERFSLILESASTNQTSMYLCASRLTGTLSYEQYFGPGTRLTVT.

This chain joins TRBV28 and TRBJ1-2, with a weak D call TRBD1 (5 bases). The CDR3 is 12 amino acids. Trimming removed 5 bases at V and 8 bases at J, with 12 bases between. The germline V gene has CDR1 MDHEN and CDR2 SYDVKM. Written as DNA, the CDR3 is TGTGCCAGCAGTGTCCCGGAGGGGGGCTACACCTTC. As protein: CASSVPEGGYTF.

This chain connects TRBV6-4 to TRBJ2-7, with TRBD1 matching 9 bases. Germline V gene lookup returns CDR1 MRHNA and CDR2 SNTAGT. The V and J ends lost 6 bases and 5 bases, in that order; junction bases with no gene match: 8. This CDR3 comprises 14 residues. The CDR3 DNA reads as TGTGCCAGCAGCCCGGGACAGGGCCACGACGAGCAGTACTTC. Translating gives CASSPGQGHDEQYF.

The rearrangement joins TRBV7-2 to TRBJ2-5; tentative D call: TRBD2 (5 bases). This CDR3 comprises 14 residues. CDR1 SGHTA and CDR2 FQGNSA come from the germline V gene. The V end lost 2 bases, the J end lost 4 bases, and 11 bases lay between the germline ends. CDR3 nucleotides: TGTGCCAGCAGCTTATTGGGGAGTGCAGAGACCCAGTACTTC. This sequence encodes CASSLLGSAETQYF.